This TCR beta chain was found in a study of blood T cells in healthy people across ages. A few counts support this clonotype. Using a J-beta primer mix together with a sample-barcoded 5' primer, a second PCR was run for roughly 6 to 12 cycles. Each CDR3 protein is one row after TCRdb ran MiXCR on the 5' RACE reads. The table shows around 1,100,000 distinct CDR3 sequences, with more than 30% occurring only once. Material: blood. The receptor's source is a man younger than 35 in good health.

CDR3 loop: CASSLVPNEQYF. The DNA for the CDR3 is TGTGCCAGCAGCTTAGTTCCGAACGAGCAGTACTTC. The chain is built from TRBV7-2 and TRBJ2-7; D is unclear. Trimming removed 1 base from V and 5 bases from J, with 6 bases in between. CDR1 and CDR2 (germline): SGHTA, FQGNSA. The CDR3 has 12 residues.